A selection of T cell receptor beta chains follows, all from one sample in a study of blood T cell repertoires in COVID-19. Clones were read by immunoSEQ multiplex PCR, and TCRdb kept only the in-frame ones, dropping some. The sample has about 75,000 clones, under 80% seen once. Material: peripheral blood. The source is a human donor with acute or convalescent COVID-19. The donor label of this sample is uncertain. Both conserved end residues are part of each CDR3. D genes are given only for firm matches. The size entry is marked missing in some rows and otherwise reads once, few, many or a size class.

TRBV28	TRBD1	-	TRBJ1-4	TGTGCCAGCAGGTCCGACAGGGCCTCAACTAATGAAAAACTGTTTTTT	CASRSDRASTNEKLFF
TRBV5-6	-	few	TRBJ2-7	TGTGCCAGCACCCCAATGCAGGGGCTTGGCGAGCAGTACTTC	CASTPMQGLGEQYF
TRBV24-1	-	-	TRBJ2-1	TGTGCCACCAGTGAGCGCGGCCATTCTGGACAGAACTACAATGAGCAGTTCTTC	CATSERGHSGQNYNEQFF
TRBV5-4	TRBD1	few	TRBJ1-6	TGTGCCAGCAGCCGACAGGGGAGCTCCTATAATTCACCCCTCCACTTT	CASSRQGSSYNSPLHF
TRBV4-2	TRBD2	-	TRBJ2-1	TGTGCCAGCAGCCAAGGACCCGGGACTAGCTACAATGAGCAGTTCTTC	CASSQGPGTSYNEQFF
TRBV7-6	TRBD2	-	TRBJ2-7	TGTGCCAGCAGCCAGGGCGGACTAGCGGTCTCCTACGAGCAGTACTTC	CASSQGGLAVSYEQYF
TRBV18	TRBD2	-	TRBJ2-3	TGTGCCAGCTCACCAGCGGGAGCAAGGGCAGATACGCAGTATTTT	CASSPAGARADTQYF
TRBV18	-	once	TRBJ2-1	TGTGCCAGCTCACCAAAGGCGGGAAGTTTGTACAATGAGCAGTTCTTC	CASSPKAGSLYNEQFF
TRBV9	TRBD2	-	TRBJ2-1	TGTGCCAGCAGCGTAGTCGGCGGGGGGTCCTACAATGAGCAGTTCTTC	CASSVVGGGSYNEQFF
TRBV10-3	TRBD1	-	TRBJ1-1	TGTGCCATCAGTGCGGTCCGGGACAGGGGGTGGGACACTGAAGCTTTCTTT	CAISAVRDRGWDTEAFF
TRBV7-2	TRBD1	few	TRBJ2-3	TGTGCCAGCTCCCCCCGGGGACAGCGACCCACAGATACGCAGTATTTT	CASSPRGQRPTDTQYF
TRBV27	-	-	TRBJ2-7	TGTGCCAGCAGTTACCGGACTGATTCCTACGAGCAGTACTTC	CASSYRTDSYEQYF
TRBV14	-	-	TRBJ2-1	TGTGCCAGCAGCCAAGAAGGTGGAGGGAGAGGGTACAATGAGCAGTTCTTC	CASSQEGGGRGYNEQFF
TRBV28	TRBD2	-	TRBJ2-7	TGTGCCAGCAGGCCTGGACTAGCGGGGATGCAGTACTTC	CASRPGLAGMQYF
TRBV5-6	TRBD2	-	TRBJ2-7	TGTGCCAGCAGCTTGATTAGCGGGAGCTACGAGCAGTACTTC	CASSLISGSYEQYF
TRBV19	-	-	TRBJ1-5	TGTGCCAGTAGTATTATCGGGGGAAGGGGCAATCAGCCCCAGCATTTT	CASSIIGGRGNQPQHF
TRBV19	-	-	TRBJ2-4	TGTGCCAGTAGATACAGGGGGGGAGAGATTCAGTACTTC	CASRYRGGEIQYF
TRBV15	TRBD2	-	TRBJ2-5	TGTGCCACCAGCTCTACGCAGTTGGGACTAGCGAAAGAGACCCAGTACTTC	CATSSTQLGLAKETQYF
TRBV4-2	TRBD1	-	TRBJ1-2	TGTGCCAGCAGCCCTCCTGGACAGGGGGCTTATGGCTACACCTTC	CASSPPGQGAYGYTF
TRBV28	-	-	TRBJ1-2	TGTGCCAGCAGTTCAGGGAACTATGGCTACACCTTC	CASSSGNYGYTF
TRBV6-6	-	few	TRBJ2-1	TGTGCCAGCAGGCAACCCTTACAGGTCGGTGAGCAGTTCTTC	CASRQPLQVGEQFF
TRBV18	-	once	TRBJ1-2	TGTGCCAGCTCACTGTCAAGTACAAGAAGTAATGGCTACACCTTC	CASSLSSTRSNGYTF
TRBV28	TRBD1	-	TRBJ1-2	TGTGCCAGCAGTTTCGAGACAGGGAACGGCTACACCTTC	CASSFETGNGYTF
TRBV28	-	-	TRBJ1-2	TGTGCCAGCAGTTTTTCGTTGAGCCCCCCGCCCGACTATGGCTACACCTTC	CASSFSLSPPPDYGYTF
TRBV27	TRBD1	-	TRBJ1-2	TGTGCCAGCCGAGGGACAGGGAATGGCTACACCTTC	CASRGTGNGYTF
TRBV30	-	few	TRBJ2-2	TGTGCCTGGAGAGGGGGCGGGGAGCTGTTTTTT	CAWRGGGELFF
TRBV6-5	TRBD2	-	TRBJ2-1	TGTGCCAGCAGTTTTACTAGCGGGGGACGAGGTGAGCAGTTCTTC	CASSFTSGGRGEQFF